These T cell receptor beta chains were read from a single sample in a study of early T cells in non-severe SARS-CoV-2 infection. TCRdb re-called the 5' RACE reads with MiXCR, one entry per CDR3 protein. The sample carries about 35,000 distinct CDR3 sequences, around 7% recorded once. Sequencing was carried out using whole blood. The receptors were sampled from an adult who was a healthcare worker with PCR-confirmed SARS-CoV-2 infection or an uninfected control (not recorded which). CDR3s include the opening cysteine and the closing phenylalanine or tryptophan. D genes are given only for firm matches. Where a row states a size, it is once, few, many or the class of an expanded clone; other rows omit it.

J gene | clone size | D gene | V gene | CDR3 protein | CDR3 DNA
TRBJ2-3 | few | - | TRBV29-1 | CSVRTADTDTQYF | TGCAGCGTCAGGACGGCGGACACAGATACGCAGTATTTT
TRBJ2-1 | many | TRBD1 | TRBV27 | CASEGQGDEQFF | TGTGCCAGCGAGGGACAGGGTGATGAGCAGTTCTTC
TRBJ2-2 | - | TRBD2 | TRBV14 | CASSRDSGRVTGELFF | TGTGCCAGCTCACGTGATAGCGGGAGAGTCACCGGGGAGCTGTTTTTT
TRBJ1-1 | many | TRBD1 | TRBV7-9 | CASSLVRQGVTEAFF | TGTGCCAGCAGCTTAGTTCGGCAGGGGGTCACTGAAGCTTTCTTT
TRBJ2-7 | many | TRBD1 | TRBV7-3 | CASSRGQGLEQYF | TGTGCCAGCAGTAGGGGACAGGGCCTGGAGCAGTACTTC
TRBJ2-1 | many | - | TRBV6-1 | CASNLLRGISSYNEQFF | TGTGCCAGCAACTTACTCCGCGGGATAAGCTCCTACAATGAGCAGTTCTTC
TRBJ1-5 | - | - | TRBV7-9 | CASSLGGPQPQHF | TGTGCCAGCAGCCTAGGGGGACCTCAGCCCCAGCATTTT
TRBJ2-5 | - | - | TRBV11-2 | CASSPGTHQETQYF | TGTGCCAGCAGTCCCGGGACACACCAAGAGACCCAGTACTTC
TRBJ2-1 | - | - | TRBV3-1 | CASSQIWGANLNEQFF | TGTGCCAGCAGCCAAATATGGGGGGCAAACCTCAATGAGCAGTTCTTC
TRBJ2-1 | many | TRBD2 | TRBV7-9 | CASSPPGGMDEQFF | TGTGCCAGCAGCCCTCCGGGGGGGATGGATGAGCAGTTCTTC
TRBJ2-3 | many | - | TRBV7-3 | CASSLQSTNTDTQYF | TGTGCCAGCAGCTTACAGTCCACGAACACAGATACGCAGTATTTT
TRBJ2-1 | many | - | TRBV4-1 | CASSQPLAYNEQFF | TGCGCCAGCAGCCAACCCCTAGCCTACAATGAGCAGTTCTTC
TRBJ1-1 | - | TRBD1 | TRBV6-1 | CASIRGGDRENTEAFF | TGTGCCAGCATCCGAGGGGGTGACAGGGAGAACACTGAAGCTTTCTTT
TRBJ1-1 | many | - | TRBV14 | CASSLKRNTEAFF | TGTGCCAGCAGCTTAAAGAGGAACACTGAAGCTTTCTTT
TRBJ2-7 | many | - | TRBV18 | CASSPPAKQDQEQYF | TGTGCCAGCTCACCACCGGCCAAACAGGACCAGGAGCAGTACTTC
TRBJ2-7 | many | - | TRBV27 | CASSLSGSPYEQYF | TGTGCCAGCAGTTTATCTGGCAGCCCCTACGAGCAGTACTTC
TRBJ1-4 | many | - | TRBV15 | CATSSLGAGEKLFF | TGTGCCACCAGCAGCCTCGGGGCGGGGGAAAAACTGTTTTTT
TRBJ1-5 | many | - | TRBV18 | CASSPTTYQPQHF | TGTGCCAGCTCACCGACAACCTATCAGCCCCAGCATTTT
TRBJ2-1 | many | - | TRBV15 | CATSSGNSYNEQFF | TGTGCCACCAGCAGTGGGAATTCCTACAATGAGCAGTTCTTC
TRBJ1-3 | - | - | TRBV9 | CASSADSGNTIYF | TGTGCCAGCAGCGCGGACTCTGGAAACACCATATATTTT
TRBJ2-1 | few | TRBD2 | TRBV9 | CASSVDSSGLYSYNEQFF | TGTGCCAGCAGCGTAGATTCTAGCGGGCTATATTCCTACAATGAGCAGTTCTTC
TRBJ2-1 | many | - | TRBV6-6 | CASSLRGGSSYNEQFF | TGTGCCAGCAGCCTTCGGGGCGGTAGCTCCTACAATGAGCAGTTCTTC
TRBJ1-1 | - | TRBD1 | TRBV5-1 | CASSLEGARDAFF | TGCGCCAGCAGCCTAGAGGGGGCCCGCGACGCTTTCTTT
TRBJ2-3 | - | - | TRBV10-3 | CAIRGQAPTDTQYF | TGTGCCATCAGGGGGCAGGCCCCCACAGATACGCAGTATTTT
TRBJ1-5 | many | - | TRBV20-1 | CSAHGGNRMGNQPQHF | TGCAGTGCTCACGGGGGTAATCGGATGGGAAATCAGCCCCAGCATTTT